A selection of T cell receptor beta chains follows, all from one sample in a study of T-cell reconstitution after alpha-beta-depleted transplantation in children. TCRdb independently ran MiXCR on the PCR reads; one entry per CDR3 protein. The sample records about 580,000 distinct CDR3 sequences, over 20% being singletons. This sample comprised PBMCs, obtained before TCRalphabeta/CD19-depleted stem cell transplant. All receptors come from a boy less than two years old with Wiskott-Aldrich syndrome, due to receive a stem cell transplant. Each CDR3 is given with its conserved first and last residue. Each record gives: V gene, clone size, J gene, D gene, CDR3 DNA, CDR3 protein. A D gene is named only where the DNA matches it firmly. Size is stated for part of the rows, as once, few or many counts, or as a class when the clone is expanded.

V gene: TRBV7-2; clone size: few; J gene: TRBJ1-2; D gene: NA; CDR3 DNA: TGTGCCAGCAGCTTACGTAAGGGGGACTATGGCTACACCTTC; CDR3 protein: CASSLRKGDYGYTF
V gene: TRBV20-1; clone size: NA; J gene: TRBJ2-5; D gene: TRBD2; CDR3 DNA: TGCAGTGCTAGAGATTCCGCCGGGACTAAAGAGACCCAGTACTTC; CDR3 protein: CSARDSAGTKETQYF
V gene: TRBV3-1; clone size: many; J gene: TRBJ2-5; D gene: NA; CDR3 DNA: TGTGCCAGCAGCCAAGAGACCCAGTACTTC; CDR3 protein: CASSQETQYF
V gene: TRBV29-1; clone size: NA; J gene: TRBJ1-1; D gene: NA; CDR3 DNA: TGCAGCGTTCAGGAGGGATACACTGAAGCTTTCTTT; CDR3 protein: CSVQEGYTEAFF
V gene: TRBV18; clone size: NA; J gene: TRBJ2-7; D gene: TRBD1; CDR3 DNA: TGTGCCAGCTCACCACGGACAGGGGGCGGATACGAGCAGTACTTC; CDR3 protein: CASSPRTGGGYEQYF
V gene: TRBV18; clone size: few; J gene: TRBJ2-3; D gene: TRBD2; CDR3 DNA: TGTGCCAGCTCACCCCTAGCGGGAGGGCCGTCAGATACGCAGTATTTT; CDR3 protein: CASSPLAGGPSDTQYF
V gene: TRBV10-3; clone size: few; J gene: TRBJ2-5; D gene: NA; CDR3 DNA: TGTGCCATCAGTGATGGGGGGAGCGAGGAGACCCAGTACTTC; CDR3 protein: CAISDGGSEETQYF
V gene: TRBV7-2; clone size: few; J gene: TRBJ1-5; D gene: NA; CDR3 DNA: TGTGCCAGCAGCTTGGTCGTTACTAAGGGTCAGCCCCAGCATTTT; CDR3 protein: CASSLVVTKGQPQHF
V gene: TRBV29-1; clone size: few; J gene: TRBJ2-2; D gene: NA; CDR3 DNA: TGCAGCGCTATGGGGACTACCGGGGAGCTGTTTTTT; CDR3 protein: CSAMGTTGELFF
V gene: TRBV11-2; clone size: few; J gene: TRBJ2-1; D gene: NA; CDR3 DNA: TGTGCCAGCAGCTTAGACCGGGGCCCAGGGTTCTTC; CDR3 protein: CASSLDRGPGFF
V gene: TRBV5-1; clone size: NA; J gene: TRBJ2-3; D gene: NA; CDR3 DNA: TGCGCCAGCAGCTTGGAACCGCAGATGGATACGCAGTATTTT; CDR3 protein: CASSLEPQMDTQYF
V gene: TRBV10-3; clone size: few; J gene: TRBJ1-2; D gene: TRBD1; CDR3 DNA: TGTGCCATCAGTGGACGACAGGGCGAGGATGGCTACACCTTC; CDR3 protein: CAISGRQGEDGYTF
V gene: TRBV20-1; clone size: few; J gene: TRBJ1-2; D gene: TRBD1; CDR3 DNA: TGCAGTGCTAGAGATCATCCGGGACAGGGGACACCTTCCGATGGCTACACCTTC; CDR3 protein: CSARDHPGQGTPSDGYTF
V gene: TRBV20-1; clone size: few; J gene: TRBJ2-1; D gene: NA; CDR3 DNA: TGCAGTGCCAACGCCCCAAGGGACGCTAATGAGCAGTTCTTC; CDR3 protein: CSANAPRDANEQFF
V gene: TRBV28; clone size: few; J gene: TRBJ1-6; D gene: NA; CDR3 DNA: TGTGCCAGCAGTTTATTACCGAATTCACCCCTCCACTTT; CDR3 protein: CASSLLPNSPLHF
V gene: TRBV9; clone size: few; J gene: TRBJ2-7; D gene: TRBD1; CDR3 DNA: TGTGCCAGCAGCGTAGGAGGCGGGACAGGGAGCGAGCAGTACTTC; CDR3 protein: CASSVGGGTGSEQYF
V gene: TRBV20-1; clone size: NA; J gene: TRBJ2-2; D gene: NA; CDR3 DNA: TGCAGTGCTAGTGACTTGGCTTTCGAGAACACCGGGGAGCTGTTTTTT; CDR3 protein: CSASDLAFENTGELFF
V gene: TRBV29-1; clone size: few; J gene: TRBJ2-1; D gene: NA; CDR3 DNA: TGCAGCGGGTACCTACTAAGGAATGAGCAGTTCTTC; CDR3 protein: CSGYLLRNEQFF
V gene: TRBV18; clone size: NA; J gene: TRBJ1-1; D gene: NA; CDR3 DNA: TGTGCCAGCTCACCAGTCAGGGTGAACACTGAAGCTTTCTTT; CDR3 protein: CASSPVRVNTEAFF
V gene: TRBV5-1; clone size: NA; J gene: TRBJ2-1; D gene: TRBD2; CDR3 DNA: TGCGCCAGCGCTTTACTAGCGGGAGCCTTATCCTACAATGAGCAGTTCTTC; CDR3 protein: CASALLAGALSYNEQFF
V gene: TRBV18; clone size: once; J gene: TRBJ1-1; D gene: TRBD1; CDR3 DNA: TGTGCCAGCTCACGGACAAAAAACAGGGGTGAAGCTTTCTTT; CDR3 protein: CASSRTKNRGEAFF
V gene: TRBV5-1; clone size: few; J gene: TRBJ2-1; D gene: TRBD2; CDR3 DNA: TGCGCCAGCAGCTCTAGCGGGAGTCTCTATGAGCAGTTCTTC; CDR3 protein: CASSSSGSLYEQFF
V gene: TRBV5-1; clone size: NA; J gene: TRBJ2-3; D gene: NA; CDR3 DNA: TGCGCCAGCAGCTTGGGTGGCAGATACACAGATACGCAGTATTTT; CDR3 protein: CASSLGGRYTDTQYF
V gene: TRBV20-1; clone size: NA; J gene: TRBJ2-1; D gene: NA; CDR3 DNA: TGCAGTGCTAGACCGCGGGGAAGCTCCTACAATGAGCAGTTCTTC; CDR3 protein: CSARPRGSSYNEQFF
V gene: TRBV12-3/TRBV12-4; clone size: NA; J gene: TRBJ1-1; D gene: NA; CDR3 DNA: TGTGCCAGCACCCCAGGGGCGGGGAACACTGAAGCTTTCTTT; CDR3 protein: CASTPGAGNTEAFF
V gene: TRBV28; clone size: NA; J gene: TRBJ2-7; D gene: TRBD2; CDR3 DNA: TGTGCCAGCAGTTTGCGGGGGGGAGGATACGAGCAGTACTTC; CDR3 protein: CASSLRGGGYEQYF
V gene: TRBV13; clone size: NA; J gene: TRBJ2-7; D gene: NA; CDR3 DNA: TGTGCCAGCAGCTTTAGACTGAAACCAAGGCAGTACTTC; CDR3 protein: CASSFRLKPRQYF
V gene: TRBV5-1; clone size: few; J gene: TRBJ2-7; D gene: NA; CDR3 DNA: TGCGCCAGCAGCTTGGAGCGTGGCAGGAGCGACGAGCAGTACTTC; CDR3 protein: CASSLERGRSDEQYF
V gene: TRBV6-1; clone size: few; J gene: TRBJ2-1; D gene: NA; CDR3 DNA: TGTGCCAGCGGGACACGCCCCGGGAATGAGCAGTTCTTC; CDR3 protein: CASGTRPGNEQFF
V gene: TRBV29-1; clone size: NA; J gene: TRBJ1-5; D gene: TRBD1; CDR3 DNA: TGCAGCGCTAAAGACAGGGGGGTTGGTCAGCCCCAGCATTTT; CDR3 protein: CSAKDRGVGQPQHF
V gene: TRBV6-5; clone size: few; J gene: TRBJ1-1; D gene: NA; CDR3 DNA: TGTGCCAGCAGTCACCTGTGGGTAGCCACTGAAGCTTTCTTT; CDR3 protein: CASSHLWVATEAFF
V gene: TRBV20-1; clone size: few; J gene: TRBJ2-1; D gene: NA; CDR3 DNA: TGCAGTGCCGCCCGGGCACTGCACTCCTACAATGAGCAGTTCTTC; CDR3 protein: CSAARALHSYNEQFF
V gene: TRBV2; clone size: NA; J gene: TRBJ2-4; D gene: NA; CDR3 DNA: TGTGCCAGCAGTTCCGACGGCTTCGCCAAAAACATTCAGTACTTC; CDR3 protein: CASSSDGFAKNIQYF
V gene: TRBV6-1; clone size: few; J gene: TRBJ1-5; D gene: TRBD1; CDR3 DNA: TGTGCCAGCTCAGGGACAGTCGGTCAGCCCCAGCATTTT; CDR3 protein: CASSGTVGQPQHF
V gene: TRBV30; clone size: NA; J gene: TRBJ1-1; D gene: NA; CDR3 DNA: TGTGCCTGGAGTGTTGTCCGGAACACTGAAGCTTTCTTT; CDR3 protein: CAWSVVRNTEAFF
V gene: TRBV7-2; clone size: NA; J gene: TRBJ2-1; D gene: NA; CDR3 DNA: TGTGCCAGCAGCTTAGGGGACTGGCTGAGCTCCTACAATGAGCAGTTCTTC; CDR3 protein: CASSLGDWLSSYNEQFF
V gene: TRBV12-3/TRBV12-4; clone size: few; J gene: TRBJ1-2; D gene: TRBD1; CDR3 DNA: TGTGCCAGCAGTTTGGGGGACAGGCCCACGGGGGATGGCTACACCTTC; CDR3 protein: CASSLGDRPTGDGYTF
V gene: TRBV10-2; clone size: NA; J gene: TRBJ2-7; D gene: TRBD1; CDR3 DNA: TGCGCCAGCAGTCTCTTCCGGACAGGACCATCAGAGCAGTACTTC; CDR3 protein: CASSLFRTGPSEQYF
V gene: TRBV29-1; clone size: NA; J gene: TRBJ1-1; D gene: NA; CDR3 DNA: TGCAGCGTTGAAAGGGGTACTAAGAACACTGAAGCTTTCTTT; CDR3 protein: CSVERGTKNTEAFF
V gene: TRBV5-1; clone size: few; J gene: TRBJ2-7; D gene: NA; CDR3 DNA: TGCGCCAGCAGCCGTTCTGGAGGGGAAACCAACGAGCAGTACTTC; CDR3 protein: CASSRSGGETNEQYF
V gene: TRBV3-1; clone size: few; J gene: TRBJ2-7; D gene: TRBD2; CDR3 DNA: TGTGCCAGCAGCCAAGTGGGGGGGTATGAGAGCGAGCAGTACTTC; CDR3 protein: CASSQVGGYESEQYF
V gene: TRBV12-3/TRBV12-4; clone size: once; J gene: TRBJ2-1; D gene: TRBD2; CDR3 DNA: TGTGCCAGCAGTTTAGTCCTAAGCGGGGGGAACAATGAGCAGTTCTTC; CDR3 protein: CASSLVLSGGNNEQFF
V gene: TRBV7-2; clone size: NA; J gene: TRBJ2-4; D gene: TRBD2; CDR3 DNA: TGTGCCAGCAGTTCAGGGCCTAGCGGGAGAAACATTCAGTACTTC; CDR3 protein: CASSSGPSGRNIQYF
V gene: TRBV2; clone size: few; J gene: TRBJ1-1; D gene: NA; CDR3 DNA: TGTGCCAGCACCGAAGTAGGGTGGATGAACACTGAAGCTTTCTTT; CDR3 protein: CASTEVGWMNTEAFF
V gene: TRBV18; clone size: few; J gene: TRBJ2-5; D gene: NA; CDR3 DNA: TGTGCCAGCTCAACACTGCAAGAGACCCAGTACTTC; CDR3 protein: CASSTLQETQYF
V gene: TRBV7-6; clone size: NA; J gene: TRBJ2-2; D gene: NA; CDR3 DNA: TGTGCCAGCAGCTCCGCACCAAGCGAACACACCGGGGAGCTGTTTTTT; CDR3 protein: CASSSAPSEHTGELFF
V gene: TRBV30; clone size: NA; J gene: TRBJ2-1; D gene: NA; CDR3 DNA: TGTGCCTGGATGGGGACTGGTCGCTTCAATGAGCAGTTCTTC; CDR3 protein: CAWMGTGRFNEQFF
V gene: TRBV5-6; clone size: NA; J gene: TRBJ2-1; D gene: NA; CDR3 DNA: TGTGCCAGCAGCGCGTCCGCGCCCAGCTCCTACAATGAGCAGTTCTTC; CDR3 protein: CASSASAPSSYNEQFF
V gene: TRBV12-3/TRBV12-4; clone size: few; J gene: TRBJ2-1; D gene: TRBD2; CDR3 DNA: TGTGCCAGCAGCCCAGGGGGGCTAGCGGGAGTATTTATTTCAGTGGATGAGCAGTTCTTC; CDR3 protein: CASSPGGLAGVFISVDEQFF
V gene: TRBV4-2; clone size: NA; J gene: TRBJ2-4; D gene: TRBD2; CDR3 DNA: TGTGCCAGCAGCCGGTCTGCTACGGGGGGGGAAGGAAACATTCAGTACTTC; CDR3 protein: CASSRSATGGEGNIQYF
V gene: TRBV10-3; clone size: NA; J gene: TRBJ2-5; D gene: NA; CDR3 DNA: TGTGCCATCAGTGAGGGGCAGGTTCGGTCTTCGGAGACCCAGTACTTC; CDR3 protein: CAISEGQVRSSETQYF
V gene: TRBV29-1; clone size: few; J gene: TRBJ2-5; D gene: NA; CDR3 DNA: TGCAGCGTTGTACTCTCTGGTGGAGAGACCCAGTACTTC; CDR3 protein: CSVVLSGGETQYF
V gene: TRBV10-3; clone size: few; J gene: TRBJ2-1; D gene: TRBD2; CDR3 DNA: TGTGCCATCAGGGGGACTAGCGGGAGTTCGAAGGAGTTCTTC; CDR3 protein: CAIRGTSGSSKEFF
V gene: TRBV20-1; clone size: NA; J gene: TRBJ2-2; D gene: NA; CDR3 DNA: TGCAGTGCTAGAGACGACGGTCCGAAAGTCGGGGAGCTGTTTTTT; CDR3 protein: CSARDDGPKVGELFF
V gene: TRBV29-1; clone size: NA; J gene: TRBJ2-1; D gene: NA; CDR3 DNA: TGCAGCGTTCGTGGACAAGGTGACAATGAGCAGTTCTTC; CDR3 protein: CSVRGQGDNEQFF
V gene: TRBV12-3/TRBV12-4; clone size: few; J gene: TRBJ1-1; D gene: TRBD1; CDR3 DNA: TGTGCCAGCAGTTTAGAAGGGACAGGGCTGAACACTGAAGCTTTCTTT; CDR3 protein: CASSLEGTGLNTEAFF
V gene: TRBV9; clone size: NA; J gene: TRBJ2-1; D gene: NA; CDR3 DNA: TGTGCCAGCAGCGCCGGGTCCTCGAAGCCCTACAATGAGCAGTTCTTC; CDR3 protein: CASSAGSSKPYNEQFF